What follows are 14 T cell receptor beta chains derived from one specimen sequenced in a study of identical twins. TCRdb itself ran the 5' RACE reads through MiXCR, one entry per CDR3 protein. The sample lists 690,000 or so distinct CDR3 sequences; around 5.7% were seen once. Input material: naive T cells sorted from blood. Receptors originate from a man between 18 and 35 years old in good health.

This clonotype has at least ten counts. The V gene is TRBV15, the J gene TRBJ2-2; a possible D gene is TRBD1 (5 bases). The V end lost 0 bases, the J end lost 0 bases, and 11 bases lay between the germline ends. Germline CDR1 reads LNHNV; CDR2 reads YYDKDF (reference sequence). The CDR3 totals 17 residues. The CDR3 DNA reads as TGTGCCACCAGCAGAGATTTCGACAGCACGAACACCGGGGAGCTGTTTTTT. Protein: CATSRDFDSTNTGELFF.

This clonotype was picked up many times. The CDR3 DNA sequence: TGTGCCAGCCTTTTGGGAATAGTAAGCAATCAGCCCCAGCATTTT. It encodes CASLLGIVSNQPQHF. This chain connects TRBV6-1 to TRBJ1-5; D is unclear. Trimming removed 8 bases from V and 1 base from J, with 15 bases in between. The germline V gene has CDR1 MNHNS and CDR2 SASEGT. The CDR3 has 15 residues.

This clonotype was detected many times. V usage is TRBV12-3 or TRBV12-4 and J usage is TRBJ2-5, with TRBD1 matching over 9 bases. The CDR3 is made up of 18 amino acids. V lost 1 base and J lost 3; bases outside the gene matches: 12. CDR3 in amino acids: CASSLGRTGEWSKETQYF. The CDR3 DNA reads TGTGCCAGCAGTTTAGGGCGGACAGGGGAATGGAGTAAAGAGACCCAGTACTTC.

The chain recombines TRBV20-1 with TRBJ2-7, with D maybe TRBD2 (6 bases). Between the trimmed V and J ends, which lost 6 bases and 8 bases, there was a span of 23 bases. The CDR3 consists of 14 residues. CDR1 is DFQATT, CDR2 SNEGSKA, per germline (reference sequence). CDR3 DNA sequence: TGCAGTGCCCCCCTGCCGGGAGCTAGGAACCAGCAGTACTTC. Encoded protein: CSAPLPGARNQQYF.

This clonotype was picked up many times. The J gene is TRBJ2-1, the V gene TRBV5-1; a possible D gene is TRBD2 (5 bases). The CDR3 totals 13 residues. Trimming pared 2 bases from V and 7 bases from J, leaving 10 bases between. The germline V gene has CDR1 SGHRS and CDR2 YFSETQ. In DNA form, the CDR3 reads TGCGCCAGCAGCTTACTAGACTTGAATGAGCAGTTCTTC. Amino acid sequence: CASSLLDLNEQFF.

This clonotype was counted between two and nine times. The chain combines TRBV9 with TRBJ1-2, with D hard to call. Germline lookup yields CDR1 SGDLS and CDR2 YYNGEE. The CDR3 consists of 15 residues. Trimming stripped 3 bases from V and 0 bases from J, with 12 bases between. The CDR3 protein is CASSARGSTNYGYTF. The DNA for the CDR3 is TGTGCCAGCAGCGCCCGTGGGAGTACTAACTATGGCTACACCTTC.

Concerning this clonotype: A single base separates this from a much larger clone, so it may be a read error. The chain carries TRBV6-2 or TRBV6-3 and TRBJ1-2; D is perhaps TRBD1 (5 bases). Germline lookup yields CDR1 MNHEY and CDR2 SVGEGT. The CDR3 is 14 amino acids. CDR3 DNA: TGTACCAGCAGTGTTGACAGATCTAACTATGGCTACACCTTC. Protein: CTSSVDRSNYGYTF.

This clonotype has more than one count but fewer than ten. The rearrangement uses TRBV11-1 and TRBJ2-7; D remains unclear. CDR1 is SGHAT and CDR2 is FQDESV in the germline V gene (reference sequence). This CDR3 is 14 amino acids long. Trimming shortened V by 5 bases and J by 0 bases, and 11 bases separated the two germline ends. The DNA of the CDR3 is TGTGCCAGCAGCCCGACTGATAGCTCCTACGAGCAGTACTTC. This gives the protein CASSPTDSSYEQYF.

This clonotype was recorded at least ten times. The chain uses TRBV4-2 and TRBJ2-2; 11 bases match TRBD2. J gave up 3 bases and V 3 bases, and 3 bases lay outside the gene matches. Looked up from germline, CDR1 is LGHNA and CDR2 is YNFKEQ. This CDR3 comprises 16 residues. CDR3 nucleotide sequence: TGTGCCAGCAGCCAGCCACTAGCGGGAGACACCGGGGAGCTGTTTTTT. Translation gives CASSQPLAGDTGELFF.

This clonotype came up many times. The CDR3 DNA sequence: TGCAGTGAAAGGGGCGGTAGCACAGATACGCAGTATTTT. It encodes CSERGGSTDTQYF. The chain uses TRBV20-1 and TRBJ2-3; the D gene is possibly TRBD1 (5 bases). The CDR3 has 13 residues. Germline CDR1 is DFQATT and CDR2 is SNEGSKA (reference sequence). The V gene lost 7 bases and the J gene lost 0 bases, with 11 bases spanning the gap.

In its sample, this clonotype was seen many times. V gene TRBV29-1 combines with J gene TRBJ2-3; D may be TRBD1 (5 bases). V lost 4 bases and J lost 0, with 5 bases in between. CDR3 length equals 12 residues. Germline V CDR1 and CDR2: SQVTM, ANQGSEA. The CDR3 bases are TGCAGCGTTGGACAGAGCACAGATACGCAGTATTTT. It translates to CSVGQSTDTQYF.

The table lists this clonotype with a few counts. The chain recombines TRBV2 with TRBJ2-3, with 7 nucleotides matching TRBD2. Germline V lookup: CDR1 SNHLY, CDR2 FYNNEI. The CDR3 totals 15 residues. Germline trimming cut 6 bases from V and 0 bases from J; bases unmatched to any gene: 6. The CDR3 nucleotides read TGTGCCAGCAGCCCACTAGCGTTAAGCACAGATACGCAGTATTTT. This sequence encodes CASSPLALSTDTQYF.

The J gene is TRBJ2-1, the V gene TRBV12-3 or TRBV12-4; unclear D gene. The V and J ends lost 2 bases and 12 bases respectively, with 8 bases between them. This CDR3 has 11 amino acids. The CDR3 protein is CASSLRVGQFF. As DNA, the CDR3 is TGTGCCAGCAGTTTACGGGTGGGGCAGTTCTTC.

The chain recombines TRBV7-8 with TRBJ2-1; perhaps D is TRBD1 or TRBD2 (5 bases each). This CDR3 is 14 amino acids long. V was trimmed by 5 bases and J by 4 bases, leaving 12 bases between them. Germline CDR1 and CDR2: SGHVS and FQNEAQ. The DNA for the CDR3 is TGTGCCAGCAGCGTCCGGGACCTGTACAATGAGCAGTTCTTC. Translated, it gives CASSVRDLYNEQFF. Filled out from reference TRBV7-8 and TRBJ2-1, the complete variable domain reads GAGVSQSPRYKVAKRGQDVALRCDPISGHVSLFWYQQALGQGPEFLTYFQNEAQLDKSGLPSDRFFAERPEGSVSTLKIQRTQQEDSAVYLCASSVRDLYNEQFFGPGTRLTVL.